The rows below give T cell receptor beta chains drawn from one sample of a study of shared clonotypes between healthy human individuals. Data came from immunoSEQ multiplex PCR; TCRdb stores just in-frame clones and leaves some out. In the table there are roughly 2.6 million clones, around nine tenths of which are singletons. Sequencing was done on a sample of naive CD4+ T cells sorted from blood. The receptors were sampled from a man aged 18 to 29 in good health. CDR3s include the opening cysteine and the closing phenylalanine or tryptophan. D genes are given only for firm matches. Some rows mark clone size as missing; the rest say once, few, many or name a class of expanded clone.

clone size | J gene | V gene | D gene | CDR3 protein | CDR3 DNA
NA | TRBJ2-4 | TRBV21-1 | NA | CASSTEGAGGRSVKNIQYF | TGTGCCAGCAGCACCGAGGGAGCGGGGGGGCGGAGCGTCAAAAACATTCAGTACTTC
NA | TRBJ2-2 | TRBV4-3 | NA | CASSQETGTGELFF | TGCGCCAGCAGCCAAGAAACAGGCACCGGGGAGCTGTTTTTT
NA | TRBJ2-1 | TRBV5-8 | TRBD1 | CASSLQGDSYNEQFF | TGTGCCAGCAGCTTACAGGGGGATAGCTACAATGAGCAGTTCTTC
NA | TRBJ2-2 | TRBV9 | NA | CASSVNSGAFNAGELFF | TGTGCCAGCAGCGTAAATAGCGGAGCCTTTAACGCCGGGGAGCTGTTTTTT
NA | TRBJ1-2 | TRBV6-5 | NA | CASSRSGSKSGYTF | TGTGCCAGCAGCCGGTCCGGGTCCAAAAGCGGCTACACCTTC
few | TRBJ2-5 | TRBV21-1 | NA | CASSNTPTGPPQETQYF | TGTGCCAGCAGCAACACCCCGACAGGGCCCCCGCAAGAGACCCAGTACTTC
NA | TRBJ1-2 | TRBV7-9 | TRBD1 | CASSPRDRLYGYTF | TGTGCCAGCAGCCCCCGGGACAGACTCTATGGCTACACCTTC
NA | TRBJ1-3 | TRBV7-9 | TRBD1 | CASSAIGQASGNTIYF | TGTGCCAGCAGCGCGATAGGACAGGCCTCTGGAAACACCATATATTTT
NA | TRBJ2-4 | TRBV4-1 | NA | CASSQNPWQLAKNIQYF | TGCGCCAGCAGCCAAAACCCTTGGCAACTAGCCAAAAACATTCAGTACTTC
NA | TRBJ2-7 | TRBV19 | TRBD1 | CASSSLTGTGSYEQYF | TGTGCCAGTAGTTCCTTGACCGGGACAGGGTCCTACGAGCAGTACTTC
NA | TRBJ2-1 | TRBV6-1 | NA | CASKGGGPNEQFF | TGTGCCAGCAAGGGGGGAGGCCCCAATGAGCAGTTCTTC
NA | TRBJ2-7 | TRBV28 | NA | CAGGDRNGEQYF | TGTGCCGGGGGGGACAGGAACGGCGAGCAGTACTTC
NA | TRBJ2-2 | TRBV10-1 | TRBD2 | CASGEAGANTGELFF | TGCGCCAGCGGAGAGGCGGGAGCGAACACCGGGGAGCTGTTTTTT
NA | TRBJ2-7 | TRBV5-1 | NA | CASSMGDGPYEQYF | TGCGCCAGCAGCATGGGTGACGGACCCTACGAGCAGTACTTC
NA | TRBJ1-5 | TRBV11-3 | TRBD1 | CASRILRDRAGDNQPQHF | TGTGCCAGCAGGATCCTTCGGGACAGGGCGGGGGATAATCAGCCCCAGCATTTT
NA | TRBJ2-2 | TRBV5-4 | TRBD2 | CASSPRLAGGGNTGELFF | TGTGCCAGCAGCCCCCGACTAGCGGGGGGCGGGAACACCGGGGAGCTGTTTTTT
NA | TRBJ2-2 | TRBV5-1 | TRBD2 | CASSLAGEDTGELFF | TGCGCCAGCAGTTTAGCGGGGGAGGACACCGGGGAGCTGTTTTTT
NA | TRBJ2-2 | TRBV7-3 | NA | CASSQSGSYTGELFF | TGTGCCAGCAGCCAATCAGGGTCCTACACCGGGGAGCTGTTTTTT
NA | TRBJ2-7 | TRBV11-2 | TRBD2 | CASSLDGLGRYEQYF | TGTGCCAGCAGCTTAGACGGACTAGGACGGTACGAGCAGTACTTC
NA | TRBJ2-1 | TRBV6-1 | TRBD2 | CASRTGTSGSNEQFF | TGTGCCAGCAGAACCGGGACTAGCGGAAGCAATGAGCAGTTCTTC
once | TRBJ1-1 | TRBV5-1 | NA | CASSLGDNTEAFF | TGCGCCAGCAGCTTGGGGGATAACACTGAAGCTTTCTTT
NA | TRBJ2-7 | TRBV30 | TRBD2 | CAWSGTSSEQYF | TGTGCCTGGAGTGGGACTAGCTCCGAGCAGTACTTC
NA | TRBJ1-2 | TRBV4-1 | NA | CASSQGSGELGYTF | TGCGCCAGCAGCCAAGGCAGTGGCGAGCTTGGCTACACCTTC
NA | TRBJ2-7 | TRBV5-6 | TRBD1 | CASSWTGGNYEQYF | TGTGCCAGCAGCTGGACAGGGGGAAACTACGAGCAGTACTTC
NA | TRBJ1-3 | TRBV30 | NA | CAWAWATPGNTIYF | TGTGCCTGGGCTTGGGCAACTCCCGGAAACACCATATATTTT
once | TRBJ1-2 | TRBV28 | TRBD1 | CASSLRRQGGSGYTF | TGTGCCAGCAGTTTAAGGCGACAGGGAGGTTCTGGCTACACCTTC
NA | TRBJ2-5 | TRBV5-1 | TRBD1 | CARTRDRTHQETQYF | TGCGCCAGGACCCGGGACAGGACTCACCAAGAGACCCAGTACTTC
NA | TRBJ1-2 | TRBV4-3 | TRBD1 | CASSQDDRQGAHGYTF | TGCGCCAGCAGCCAAGATGATCGACAGGGGGCTCATGGCTACACCTTC
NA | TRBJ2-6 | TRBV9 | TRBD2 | CASSPPAGGPGANVLTF | TGTGCCAGCAGCCCCCCAGCGGGGGGACCTGGGGCCAACGTCCTGACTTTC
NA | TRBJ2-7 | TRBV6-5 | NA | CASSRAERGEQYF | TGTGCCAGCAGCCGGGCGGAACGTGGCGAGCAGTACTTC
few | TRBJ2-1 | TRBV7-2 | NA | CASSPDYNEQFF | TGTGCCAGCAGCCCCGACTACAATGAGCAGTTCTTC
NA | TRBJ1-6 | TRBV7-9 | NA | CASSLGSKGSPLHF | TGTGCCAGCAGCCTGGGATCTAAGGGGTCACCCCTCCACTTT
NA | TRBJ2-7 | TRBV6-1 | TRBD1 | CASISDRGPVEQYF | TGTGCCAGCATATCGGACAGGGGGCCCGTCGAGCAGTACTTC
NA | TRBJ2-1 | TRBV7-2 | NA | CASSSWDNEQFF | TGTGCCAGCAGCTCGTGGGACAATGAGCAGTTCTTC
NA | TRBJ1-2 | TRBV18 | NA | CASSPWTGKDGYTF | TGTGCCAGCTCGCCCTGGACGGGGAAGGATGGCTACACCTTC